Given below is one TCR beta chain in context. Its antigen is not known. Per-sample cDNA came from eight separate reactions. Template-switch reactions added UMIs with a 6-nucleotide sample barcode. TCRdb re-called the 5' RACE reads and catalogs CDR3 proteins one per entry, DNA excluded. The sample table sets out 300,000 to 350,000 distinct CDR3 sequences. This sample is part of a study of monozygotic twins with inflammatory bowel disease. Points from the study as a whole: Evidence did not back any single strong signal or clonotype linked to IBD.

This CDR3 has 16 amino acids. The specimen was blood. This TCR was recovered from a human donor with ulcerative colitis or Crohn's disease, or a healthy co-twin of an affected twin (not recorded which). The chain carries TRBV21-1 and TRBJ2-5; TCRdb's D call, TRBD2, is unchecked because there is no DNA. TRBV21-1 is a pseudogene locus. CDR3 loop: CASSKVREKAQETQYF.